The sequence of this TCR beta chain was determined in a study of T-cell reconstitution after alpha-beta-depleted transplantation in children. A few counts support this clonotype. Its antigen is undetermined. Unique molecular identifiers were incorporated when the TCRbeta library was constructed. Using its own MiXCR run on the PCR reads, TCRdb lists one record per CDR3 protein. The sample holds about a million distinct CDR3 sequences, roughly 31% seen once. The germline gives CDR1 SGHRS, CDR2 YFSETQ. The junction had 5 bases not matched to a gene; V was cut back by 3 bases and J by 6 bases. The CDR3 consists of 14 residues. Study-wide results and limits: Diversity and T-cell counts at one year after transplant derived mostly from new T cells.

This clonotype was sampled from a boy under two years old who had a stem cell transplant for SCID, so the T cells may come from the graft donor. The genes are TRBV5-1 and TRBJ2-2; 7 nucleotides align to TRBD1. The input for sequencing was PBMCs, mostly from graft donor cells, taken 360 days after TCRalphabeta/CD19-depleted stem cell transplant. CDR3 in amino acids: CASSSYQGAGELFF. The CDR3 DNA follows: TGCGCCAGCAGCTCCTATCAGGGGGCCGGGGAGCTGTTTTTT.